The rows below give T cell receptor beta chains drawn from one sample of a study of shared clonotypes between healthy human individuals. Produced via immunoSEQ multiplex PCR; TCRdb's table is partial and in-frame only. In the table there are fewer than 1.6 million clones, 98% to 99% of which are singletons. Source material: naive CD4+ T cells sorted from blood. These receptor sequences come from a man in his thirties or forties in good health. CDR3s include the opening cysteine and the closing phenylalanine or tryptophan. The order of the fields is J gene, clone size, V gene, D gene, CDR3 DNA, CDR3 protein. A D gene is named only where the DNA matches it firmly. The size entry is marked missing in some rows and otherwise reads once, few, many or a size class.

>TRBJ2-1|NA|TRBV30|TRBD2
TGTGCCTGGAGCGCCGGGACTAGCGTATACAATGAGCAGTTCTTC
CAWSAGTSVYNEQFF
>TRBJ1-5|NA|TRBV18|NA
TGTGCCAGCTCACCCCTGGGGACGGATAGCAATCAGCCCCAGCATTTT
CASSPLGTDSNQPQHF
>TRBJ1-2|NA|TRBV4-1|NA
TGCGCCAGCAGCCAAGATAAGGGTACCCCGGGCTACACCTTC
CASSQDKGTPGYTF
>TRBJ2-1|NA|TRBV28|TRBD2
TGTGCCAGCAGCCCAGAGGGACTAGCGGGAGGGAACTACAATGAGCAGTTCTTC
CASSPEGLAGGNYNEQFF
>TRBJ2-2|NA|TRBV2|TRBD1
TGTGCCAGCAGACCGACAGGGGGCCCTAACACCGGGGAGCTGTTTTTT
CASRPTGGPNTGELFF
>TRBJ2-3|NA|TRBV10-1|NA
TGCGCCAGCAGCCGGGGAGATACGCAGTATTTT
CASSRGDTQYF
>TRBJ2-3|NA|TRBV7-7|NA
TGTGCCAGCAGCCCTGACCTAGGGGGAATCACAGATACGCAGTATTTT
CASSPDLGGITDTQYF
>TRBJ1-2|NA|TRBV29-1|NA
TGCAGCGTGGGGACGGGGTTTGACTACACCTTC
CSVGTGFDYTF
>TRBJ2-1|NA|TRBV11-2|TRBD1
TGTGCCAGCAGCCGAGGGACAGTCTCCTACAATGAGCAGTTCTTC
CASSRGTVSYNEQFF
>TRBJ2-1|once|TRBV5-5|NA
TGTGCCAGCAGCTTGGCGGGGAGGAGGCTTTCCTACAATGAGCAGTTCTTC
CASSLAGRRLSYNEQFF
>TRBJ1-4|NA|TRBV4-3|TRBD1
TGCGCCAGCAGCCAACGGGACAGGTCTAATGAAAAACTGTTTTTT
CASSQRDRSNEKLFF
>TRBJ2-1|NA|TRBV27|TRBD2
TGTGCCAGCAGTTTAATCGGTCTAGCGGGGAACAATGAGCAGTTCTTC
CASSLIGLAGNNEQFF
>TRBJ2-4|NA|TRBV19|TRBD1
TGTGCCAGTAGTCCCCCGGGACAGGATTTAAACATTCAGTACTTC
CASSPPGQDLNIQYF
>TRBJ1-3|once|TRBV28|TRBD1
TGTGCCAGCACACAGGCAGGACAGGGGGTATATTTT
CASTQAGQGVYF
>TRBJ2-7|NA|TRBV6-5|NA
TGTGCCAGCAGTTACGGACAGCCAGACGAGCAGTACTTC
CASSYGQPDEQYF
>TRBJ2-7|NA|TRBV2|NA
TGTGCCAGCAGTGAACTCAGGGTCCTCTCCTACGAGCAGTACTTC
CASSELRVLSYEQYF
>TRBJ2-3|NA|TRBV2|TRBD1
TGTGCCAGCAGTGAGGATGGGACAGGGGGGGGTGAAGATACGCAGTATTTT
CASSEDGTGGGEDTQYF
>TRBJ1-3|NA|TRBV9|NA
TGTGCCAGCAGCGAGGCGGCATCGGGAAACACCATATATTTT
CASSEAASGNTIYF
>TRBJ2-5|NA|TRBV18|TRBD2
TGTGCCAGCTCACCGATCCTAGCGGGAGCGGAGACCCAGTACTTC
CASSPILAGAETQYF
>TRBJ2-3|NA|TRBV29-1|NA
TGCAGCGTTGAAGGCCGGGACACAGGAGACACAGATACGCAGTATTTT
CSVEGRDTGDTDTQYF
>TRBJ2-1|NA|TRBV11-3|NA
TGTGCCAGCAGCTCACGAGATGACAATGAGCAGTTCTTC
CASSSRDDNEQFF
>TRBJ2-1|NA|TRBV10-1|NA
TGCGCCAGCAGCGGGAACCTTGGGGCCCGTTCCTACAATGAGCAGTTCTTC
CASSGNLGARSYNEQFF
>TRBJ1-2|NA|TRBV9|TRBD1
TGTGCCAGCAGCGTACGCGGGGACAGGGCCAACTATGGCTACACCTTC
CASSVRGDRANYGYTF
>TRBJ2-1|NA|TRBV11-2|TRBD2
TGTGCCAGCAGCCCCAACCTCCGGGAGGTTGAGCAGTTCTTC
CASSPNLREVEQFF
>TRBJ2-2|NA|TRBV7-7|NA
TGTGCTAGCAGCTCCGGGACTGGGGGAGTCGGGGAGCTGTTTTTT
CASSSGTGGVGELFF
>TRBJ2-6|NA|TRBV28|NA
TGTGCCAGCAGTTTACCAACCCAGGGGATCTCTGGGGCCAACGTCCTGACTTTC
CASSLPTQGISGANVLTF
>TRBJ2-7|NA|TRBV2|TRBD1
TGTGCCAGCAAGAGGACAGGAACCTCCTACGAGCAGTACTTC
CASKRTGTSYEQYF
>TRBJ2-7|NA|TRBV15|TRBD2
TGTGCCACCAGCAGAGATTTAATGACGACTAGCGGGAAGACCTACGAGCAGTACTTC
CATSRDLMTTSGKTYEQYF
>TRBJ2-7|NA|TRBV9|NA
TGTGCCAGCAGCGCTTCCGGACAGTCCCAGGGAGAGCAGTACTTC
CASSASGQSQGEQYF
>TRBJ1-2|NA|TRBV29-1|NA
TGCAGCGTTGATAACAGGGCCGGTAACTATGGCTACACCTTC
CSVDNRAGNYGYTF
>TRBJ1-5|NA|TRBV28|TRBD1
TGTGCCAGCAGTTTATATCACGGACAGGGACATGGTCCCCAGCATTTT
CASSLYHGQGHGPQHF
>TRBJ1-1|NA|TRBV7-9|TRBD1
TGTGCCAGCAGCTACCGGGACAGGGGGGTGGCTTTCTTT
CASSYRDRGVAFF
>TRBJ1-1|NA|TRBV27|NA
TGTGCCAGCAGAGAGTGGTTAGAGAACACTGAAGCTTTCTTT
CASREWLENTEAFF
>TRBJ2-7|NA|TRBV28|TRBD2
TGTGCCAGCAGTTTACCCCTACCGACTAGCGGACTCTACGAGCAGTACTTC
CASSLPLPTSGLYEQYF
>TRBJ1-5|NA|TRBV27|NA
TGTGCCAGACCGAGGGGGGGTGATCAGCCCCAGCATTTT
CARPRGGDQPQHF
>TRBJ2-2|NA|TRBV19|NA
TGTGCCAGTAGTACCCTCGGAGCGAACACCGGGGAGCTGTTTTTT
CASSTLGANTGELFF
>TRBJ2-3|NA|TRBV5-5|NA
TGTGCCAGCAGCTACCCCAGGGGTGGAGAGCCAGATACGCAGTATTTT
CASSYPRGGEPDTQYF
>TRBJ1-2|NA|TRBV5-1|TRBD1
TGCGCCAGCAGCCGGGACAGGGGACAGCTCGGCTACACCTTC
CASSRDRGQLGYTF
>TRBJ2-7|NA|TRBV14|NA
TGTGCCAGCAGCCAAGATTGGGCCAGCTCCTACTACGAGCAGTACTTC
CASSQDWASSYYEQYF
>TRBJ2-2|once|TRBV9|NA
TGTGCCAGCAGCCCAGCGGGTCGTGAGACCGGGGAGCTGTTTTTT
CASSPAGRETGELFF